This T cell receptor beta chain was observed in a study of blood T cell repertoires in COVID-19. As for the study in general: The United States, Italy and Spain supplied acute and convalescent COVID-19 samples. PBMCs, B-cell-depleted T cells, or T cells were the source of the cDNA or gDNA that made up the material.

The sample holds a few counts of this clone. Original processing methods: Reference gene primers were amplified, and this amplification served to estimate nucleated cell counts. Libraries were prepared by immunoSEQ multiplex PCR; TCRdb keeps only in-frame clonotypes and omits some of them. That table furnishes V, J and clone size, whereas the DNA furnished D and trimming. This table has 65,000 or so clones, more than 75% appearing once. Sequencing used peripheral blood. The sequence derives from a man in his sixties with acute or convalescent COVID-19.

The DNA of the CDR3 is TGTGCCAGCAGCTTACAGTATCGGGTCAATGAAAAACTGTTTTTT. Amino acids: CASSLQYRVNEKLFF. J is TRBJ1-4 and V is TRBV7-2, with D unresolved. Trimming stripped 2 bases from V and 5 bases from J, with 12 bases between. Per germline, CDR1 SGHTA and CDR2 FQGNSA. The CDR3 runs 15 residues.